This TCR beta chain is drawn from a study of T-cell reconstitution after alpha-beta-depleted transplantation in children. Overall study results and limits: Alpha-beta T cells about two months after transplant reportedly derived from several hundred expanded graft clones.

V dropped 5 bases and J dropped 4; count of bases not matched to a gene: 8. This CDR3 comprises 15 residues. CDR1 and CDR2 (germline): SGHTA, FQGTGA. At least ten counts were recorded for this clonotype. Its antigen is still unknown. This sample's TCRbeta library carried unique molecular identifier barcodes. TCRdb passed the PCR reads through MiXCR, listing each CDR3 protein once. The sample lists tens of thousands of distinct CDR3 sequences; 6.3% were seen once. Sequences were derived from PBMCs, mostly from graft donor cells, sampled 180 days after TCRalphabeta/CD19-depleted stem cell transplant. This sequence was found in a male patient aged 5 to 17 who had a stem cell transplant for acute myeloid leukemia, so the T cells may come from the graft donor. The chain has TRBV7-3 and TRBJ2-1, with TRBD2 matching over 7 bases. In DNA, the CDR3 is TGTGCCAGCAGCCTCACGACTAGCACATACAATGAGCAGTTCTTC. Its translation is CASSLTTSTYNEQFF.